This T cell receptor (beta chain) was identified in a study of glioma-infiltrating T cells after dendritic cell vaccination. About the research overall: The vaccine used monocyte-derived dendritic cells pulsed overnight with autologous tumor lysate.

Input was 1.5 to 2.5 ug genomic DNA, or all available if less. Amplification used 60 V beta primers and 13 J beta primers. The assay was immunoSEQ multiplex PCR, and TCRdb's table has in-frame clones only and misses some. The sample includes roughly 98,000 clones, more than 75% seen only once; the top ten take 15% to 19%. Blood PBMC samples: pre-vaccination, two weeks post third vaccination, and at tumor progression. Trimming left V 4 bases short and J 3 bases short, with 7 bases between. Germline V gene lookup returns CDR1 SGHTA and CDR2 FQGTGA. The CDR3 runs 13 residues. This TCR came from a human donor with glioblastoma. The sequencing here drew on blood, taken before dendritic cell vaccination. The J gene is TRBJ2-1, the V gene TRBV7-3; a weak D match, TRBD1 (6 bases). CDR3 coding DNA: TGTGCCAGCAGCTGGGACAACTACAATGAGCAGTTCTTC. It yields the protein CASSWDNYNEQFF.